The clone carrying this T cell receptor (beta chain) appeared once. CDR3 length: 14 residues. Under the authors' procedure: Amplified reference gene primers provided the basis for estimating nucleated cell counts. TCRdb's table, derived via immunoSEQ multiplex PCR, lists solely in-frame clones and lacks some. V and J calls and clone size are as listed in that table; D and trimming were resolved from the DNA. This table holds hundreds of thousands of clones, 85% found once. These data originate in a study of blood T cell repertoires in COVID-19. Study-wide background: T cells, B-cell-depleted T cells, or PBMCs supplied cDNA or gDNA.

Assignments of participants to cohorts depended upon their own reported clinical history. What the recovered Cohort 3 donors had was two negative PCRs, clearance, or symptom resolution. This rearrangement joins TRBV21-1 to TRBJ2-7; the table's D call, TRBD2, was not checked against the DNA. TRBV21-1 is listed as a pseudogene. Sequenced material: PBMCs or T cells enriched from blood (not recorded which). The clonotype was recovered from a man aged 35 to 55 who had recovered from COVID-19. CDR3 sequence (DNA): TGTGCCAGCATCCCAGTGGGGGGTTCCTACGAGCAGTACTTC. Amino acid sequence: CASIPVGGSYEQYF.